This paragraph reports one T cell receptor (beta chain). Its antigen is unidentified. CDR3 length: 14 amino acids. The germline V gene encodes CDR1 MNHEY and CDR2 SVGAGI. V lost 2 bases, J lost 5 bases, and 1 base stayed unmatched. Sequencing was performed with immunoSEQ multiplex PCR; in TCRdb, only in-frame clones are kept and a portion is missing. The sample comprises approximately 29,000 clones, about 90% of which are singletons, and 12% rests with the top ten. This sample was included in a study of STAT3 mutations in large granular lymphocyte leukemia. Study background: Over half of T-LGLL patients had one or more immunosuppressive regimens.

Study results and limitations: Some patients had persisting codominant clonotypes that could mask small clones. In T-cell large granular lymphocyte leukemia, about half of patients showed multiple immunodominant subclonotypes.

Sequencing was performed on peripheral blood mononuclear cells. The genes are TRBV6-5 and TRBJ2-1, with TRBD2 matching 9 bases. The clonotype originates from a man in his fifties or sixties with T-cell large granular lymphocyte leukemia. Some clones in this sample may be carry-over from other donors' samples. CDR3 bases: TGTGCCAGCAGTTACGGGACTAGCCACAATGAGCAGTTCTTC. Protein: CASSYGTSHNEQFF.